This record covers a single T cell receptor (beta chain). Its antigen remains unknown. The data were taken from a study of T cell clusters in autoimmune cytopenias. Findings and caveats of the study: TRB repertoire shifts in secondary cytopenia and chronic lymphocytic leukemia mostly reflected lymphoma, not autoimmunity. The T cell clusters were defined only in silico, without experimental functional validation.

Each sample's input was 250 ng genomic DNA, 40,000 or so genome equivalents. TRB was amplified by touch-down multiplex PCR, primer pools A and B combined. TCRdb re-called the multiplex PCR reads and catalogs CDR3 proteins one per entry, DNA excluded. The sample has a few thousand distinct CDR3 sequences; the top ten hold roughly 14%. These data are also associated with another study on T cell repertoires in aging, cancer and after chemotherapy. Turning to that study: Age-matched healthy donors had significantly more diverse, less clonal blood TCR repertoires than untreated cancer patients. In each cancer cohort, median generation probability increased across chemotherapy, suggesting thymic output rebounded.

This TCR was recovered from a human donor in good health. Sequenced material: peripheral blood.

CDR3 region: CASSYSKDMNTEAFF. The chain joins TRBV27 to TRBJ1-1. Germline V gene data show CDR1 as MNHEY and CDR2 as SMNVEV (reference sequence). CDR3 size: 15 residues.